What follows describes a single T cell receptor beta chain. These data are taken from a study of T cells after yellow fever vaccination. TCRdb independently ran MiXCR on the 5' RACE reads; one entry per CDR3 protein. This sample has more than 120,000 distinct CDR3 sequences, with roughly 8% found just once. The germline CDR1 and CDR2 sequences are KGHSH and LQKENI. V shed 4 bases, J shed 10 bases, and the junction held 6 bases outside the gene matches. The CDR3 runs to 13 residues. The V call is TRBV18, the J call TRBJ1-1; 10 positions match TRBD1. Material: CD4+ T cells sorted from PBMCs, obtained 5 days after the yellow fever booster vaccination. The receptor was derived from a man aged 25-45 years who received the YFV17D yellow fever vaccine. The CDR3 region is CASSQGQGLTAFF. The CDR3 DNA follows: TGTGCCAGCTCACAGGGACAGGGGTTGACAGCTTTCTTT.